The sequence of this T cell receptor (beta chain) was determined in a study of response to subunit inactivated influenza vaccine. Notes on the study in general: T cells newly recruited by each seasonal influenza vaccination are few, the authors suggested.

Each CDR3 protein is one row after TCRdb ran MiXCR on the RT-PCR reads. The profile shows under 500,000 distinct CDR3 sequences, about a tenth of them singletons. This clonotype was seen many times. Its antigen is as yet unknown. The CDR3 extends over 11 amino acids. Trimming cost V 5 bases and J 4 bases, with 5 bases left between them. Germline CDR1 SGHTA, CDR2 FQGNSA. The chain joins TRBV7-2 to TRBJ2-5; D is undetermined. This receptor was obtained from a man in his fifties or sixties who received an inactivated influenza vaccine. The material sequenced was PBMCs from blood, taken roughly 45 days after vaccination. The CDR3 DNA reads TGTGCCAGCAGCGCGGTAGAGACCCAGTACTTC. Its translation: CASSAVETQYF. The entire variable domain, with the rest obtained from reference TRBV7-2 and TRBJ2-5, is as follows: GAGVSQSPSNKVTEKGKDVELRCDPISGHTALYWYRQSLGQGLEFLIYFQGNSAPDKSGLPSDRFSAERTGGSVSTLTIQRTQQEDSAVYLCASSAVETQYFGPGTRLLVL.